One and the same sample provided the 4 T cell receptor beta chains below, sequenced in a study of blood T cell repertoires in COVID-19. The assay was immunoSEQ multiplex PCR, and TCRdb's table has in-frame clones only and misses some. The sample holds fewer than 500,000 clones; about 90% are singletons and the top ten take roughly 0.84%. Sequencing input: peripheral blood. These receptors all come from a man younger than 35 with COVID-19, enrolled during active disease.

The chain links TRBV4-1 to TRBJ2-4, with 10 nucleotides matching TRBD2. CDR3 size: 18 residues. The ends lost 1 base at V and 1 base at J; junction bases unmatched: 7. Per the germline V gene, CDR1 is MGHRA and CDR2 is YSYEKL. The CDR3 coding sequence is TGCGCCAGCAGCCAAGTGAGCCTAGCGGGAGTGGCCAAAAACATTCAGTACTTC. Its translation: CASSQVSLAGVAKNIQYF.

This chain joins TRBV2 and TRBJ2-3, with unresolved D. The germline V gene has CDR1 SNHLY and CDR2 FYNNEI. Trimming stripped 9 bases from V and 4 bases from J, with 8 bases between. The CDR3 consists of 11 residues. CDR3 residues: CASSTADTQYF. The CDR3 DNA sequence: TGTGCCAGTAGCACGGCAGATACGCAGTATTTT.

The chain combines TRBV7-9 with TRBJ2-2; 7 bases agree with TRBD1. V was clipped by 4 bases and J by 2 bases; unmatched bases: 4. Germline lookup yields CDR1 SEHNR and CDR2 FQNEAQ (reference sequence). The CDR3 is made up of 15 amino acids. CDR3 DNA sequence: TGTGCCAGCAGCTCATGGACAGGAAACACCGGGGAGCTGTTTTTT. It codes for CASSSWTGNTGELFF.

V usage is TRBV6-5 and J usage is TRBJ2-7; 8 nucleotides line up with TRBD1. With 8 bases clipped from V and 3 bases from J, the junction kept 12 bases outside the gene matches. CDR1 and CDR2 from the germline V gene are MNHEY and SVGAGI. The CDR3 sequence is 15 residues long. The CDR3 spells CASRPAGQGFYEQYF. In nucleotides, the CDR3 is TGTGCCAGCCGCCCGGCAGGACAGGGTTTCTACGAGCAGTACTTC.